The 16 T cell receptor beta chains listed next were all sequenced from one sample in a study of cytomegalovirus exposure and HLA in healthy donors. PCR was performed using 60 Vbeta and 13 Jbeta primers. TCRdb keeps only in-frame clones here, not all; method: immunoSEQ multiplex PCR. The sample includes 65,000 or so clones, 77% of them seen just once. Sequences were obtained from PBMCs. These receptors were taken from a woman in her thirties or forties in good health and CMV-seropositive.

The chain combines TRBV7-8 with TRBJ1-4; D not certain. The CDR3 is 15 amino acids. The germline V gene has CDR1 SGHVS and CDR2 FQNEAQ. The germline V and J ends were trimmed by 10 bases and 7 bases, with 22 bases remaining between them. This CDR3 reads CATRRIRTGSEKLFF. The CDR3 coding sequence is TGTGCCACCCGGCGGATCAGGACGGGGAGTGAAAAACTGTTTTTT.

The chain employs TRBV4-3 and TRBJ2-7; 7 bases are shared with TRBD1. Germline V lookup: CDR1 LGHNA, CDR2 YSLEER. Trimming at V came to 1 base and at J to 2 bases, leaving 5 bases not matched to a gene. CDR3 length: 15 amino acids. CDR3: CASSQGQGVTYEQYF. The CDR3 DNA reads as TGCGCCAGCAGCCAAGGGCAGGGGGTTACCTACGAGCAGTACTTC.

V gene TRBV6-5 combines with J gene TRBJ1-2; D gene uncertain. CDR1 MNHEY and CDR2 SVGAGI come from the germline V gene. This CDR3 has 13 residues. Trimming shortened V by 0 bases and J by 5 bases, and 7 bases separated the two germline ends. CDR3 sequence: CASSYSADYGYTF. The CDR3 nucleotides are TGTGCCAGCAGTTACTCTGCGGATTATGGCTACACCTTC.

The sample holds one count of this clone. The chain joins TRBV30 to TRBJ2-1, with 8 bases matching TRBD1. The CDR3 length is 14 residues. Germline values: CDR1 GTSNPN, CDR2 SVGIG (reference sequence). The junction had 10 bases not matched to a gene; V was cut back by 5 bases and J by 7 bases. As DNA, the CDR3 is TGTGCCTGGGGCGCGAACAGGGGGTTGAATGAGCAGTTCTTC. It encodes CAWGANRGLNEQFF. The whole variable domain, remainder taken from reference TRBV30 and TRBJ2-1, is SQTIHQWPATLVQPVGSPLSLECTVEGTSNPNLYWYRQAAGRGLQLLFYSVGIGQISSEVPQNLSASRPQDRQFILSSKKLLLSDSGFYLCAWGANRGLNEQFFGPGTRLTVL.

The V gene is TRBV2, the J gene TRBJ1-2, with D tentatively TRBD1 (6 bases). Germline V gene lookup returns CDR1 SNHLY and CDR2 FYNNEI. The CDR3 is 16 amino acids. Trimming removed 6 bases at V and 0 bases at J, with 17 bases between. CDR3 in DNA: TGTGCCAGCAGCCAGCCCATGGACAGTTCTAACTATGGCTACACCTTC. Its protein is CASSQPMDSSNYGYTF.

V usage is TRBV11-3 and J usage is TRBJ2-2; no firm D call. Trimming left V 1 base short and J 7 bases short, with 7 bases between. Germline assignment: CDR1 SGHNT and CDR2 YENEEA. CDR3 length equals 13 residues. The CDR3 sequence: CASSLVTGGELFF. Written as DNA, the CDR3 is TGTGCCAGCAGCTTAGTAACGGGCGGGGAGCTGTTTTTT.

The V gene is TRBV5-1, the J gene TRBJ2-2, with 8 bases that match TRBD1. This CDR3 is 15 amino acids long. Losses at the gene ends were 4 bases for V and 7 bases for J; bases not matched to a gene: 9. Germline lookup yields CDR1 SGHRS and CDR2 YFSETQ. In DNA, the CDR3 is TGCGCCAGCAGCCTATCACGACAGGGGATCGGGGAGCTGTTTTTT. This gives the protein CASSLSRQGIGELFF.

The chain employs TRBV6-5 and TRBJ2-2, with 8 bases that match TRBD1. CDR3 length: 14 amino acids. After removal of 4 bases from V and 6 bases from J, the junction contained 4 bases not matched to a gene. From germline, CDR1 is MNHEY and CDR2 SVGAGI. The CDR3 is CASSWDRKSGELFF. As DNA, the CDR3 is TGTGCCAGCAGTTGGGACAGGAAGTCCGGGGAGCTGTTTTTT.

J is TRBJ1-1 and V is TRBV7-2, with D unresolved. V was shortened by 5 bases and J by 1 base, with 14 bases between the two germline ends. Looked up from germline, CDR1 is SGHTA and CDR2 is FQGNSA. CDR3 length: 15 residues. The CDR3 loop reads CASSRRTGRNTEAFF. CDR3 nucleotides: TGTGCCAGCAGCCGAAGGACCGGGAGGAACACTGAAGCTTTCTTT.

This clone turned up a few times. The CDR3 DNA reads TGTGCCAGCTCACCACTGTTGCAATACGAGTACACTGAAGCTTTCTTT. It codes for CASSPLLQYEYTEAFF. The chain combines TRBV18 with TRBJ1-1; D gene uncertain. Germline V gene lookup returns CDR1 KGHSH and CDR2 LQKENI. V was pared by 1 base and J by 3 bases, with 15 bases between. CDR3 size: 16 residues.

This rearrangement joins TRBV2 to TRBJ1-5; TRBD1 agrees at 8 bases. Per the germline V gene, CDR1 is SNHLY and CDR2 is FYNNEI. Trimming took 3 bases from V and 5 from J; bases not matched to a gene: 3. There are 14 residues in the CDR3. CDR3 DNA sequence: TGTGCCAGCAGTGAGGGGACAGGAGATCAGCCCCAGCATTTT. It specifies CASSEGTGDQPQHF.

This clone was seen a handful of times. The gene calls are TRBV9 and TRBJ1-1; possible D gene TRBD1, 5 bases. The CDR3 covers 14 residues. V shed 2 bases and J shed 3 bases, with 11 bases lying between them. Germline CDR1 reads SGDLS; CDR2 reads YYNGEE. The CDR3 loop is CASSVSWGDTEAFF. CDR3 bases: TGTGCCAGCAGCGTCTCTTGGGGGGACACTGAAGCTTTCTTT.

The V gene is TRBV30, the J gene TRBJ1-1; TRBD1 might be the D (5 bases). CDR3 length: 13 residues. The germline V and J ends were trimmed by 4 bases and 4 bases, with 13 bases remaining between them. The germline V gene encodes CDR1 GTSNPN and CDR2 SVGIG (reference sequence). CDR3 DNA: TGTGCCTGGACGATCGACAGAGGCACTGAAGCTTTCTTT. It specifies CAWTIDRGTEAFF.

CDR3 bases: TGTGCCAGCAGCCCCTGGGACAGGGAGTACGAGCAGTACTTC. It specifies CASSPWDREYEQYF. The chain recombines TRBV5-5 with TRBJ2-7; TRBD1 aligns across 9 bases. The CDR3 runs 14 residues. The germline V gene encodes CDR1 SGHKS and CDR2 YYEKEE (reference sequence). The J segment lost 4 bases and the V segment lost 4 bases, leaving 6 bases of the junction unmatched. The whole variable domain, filled in from reference TRBV5-5 and TRBJ2-7, reads DAGVTQSPTHLIKTRGQQVTLRCSPISGHKSVSWYQQVLGQGPQFIFQYYEKEERGRGNFPDRFSARQFPNYSSELNVNALLLGDSALYLCASSPWDREYEQYFGPGTRLTVT.

The chain has TRBV7-9 and TRBJ2-7; maybe TRBD2 (5 bases). The germline gives CDR1 SEHNR, CDR2 FQNEAQ (reference sequence). V was shortened by 5 bases and J by 2 bases, with 19 bases between the two germline ends. The CDR3 runs 16 residues. In nucleotides, the CDR3 is TGTGCCAGCAGCCACCCGTGGGAGCCCGGGGCCTACGAGCAGTACTTC. It encodes CASSHPWEPGAYEQYF.

This clone has a handful of counts. The CDR3: CASTFSGLAGRNEQFF. The CDR3 region has the DNA TGTGCCAGCACCTTTTCGGGACTAGCGGGCCGAAATGAGCAGTTCTTC. The chain recombines TRBV7-9 with TRBJ2-1, with TRBD2 identical over 12 bases. The junction had 11 bases not matched to a gene; V was cut back by 7 bases and J by 7 bases. Germline-derived CDR1 and CDR2 are SEHNR and FQNEAQ (reference sequence). The CDR3 extends over 16 amino acids. The full variable domain, in which reference TRBV7-9 and TRBJ2-1 provide the parts outside the CDR3, is DTGVSQNPRHKITKRGQNVTFRCDPISEHNRLYWYRQTLGQGPEFLTYFQNEAQLEKSRLLSDRFSAERPKGSFSTLEIQRTEQGDSAMYLCASTFSGLAGRNEQFFGPGTRLTVL.